These T cell receptor beta chains were read from a single sample in a study of blood T cell repertoires in COVID-19. This table comes from immunoSEQ multiplex PCR, and its TCRdb copy is limited to in-frame clones, with some not included. The sample includes roughly 100,000 clones, 75% to 85% of them seen just once. The specimen was peripheral blood. The source of these receptors is a woman of 80 years or more with acute or convalescent COVID-19. Each CDR3 is given with its conserved first and last residue. A D gene is named only where the DNA matches it firmly.

V gene,D gene,J gene,CDR3 DNA,CDR3 protein
TRBV9,NA,TRBJ2-1,TGTGCCAGCAGCGTAGTTCTACAGGGCGAGCAGTTCTTC,CASSVVLQGEQFF
TRBV4-2,NA,TRBJ2-3,TGTGCCAGCAGCCAAGTACGGGTGGGCACAGATACGCAGTATTTT,CASSQVRVGTDTQYF
TRBV15,TRBD1,TRBJ2-1,TGTGCCACCAGCTACAGGGGTCCCCGCTCCTACAATGAGCAGTTCTTC,CATSYRGPRSYNEQFF
TRBV19,NA,TRBJ2-7,TGTGCCAGTAGTGCCCAGGGTGAGGTGTCCTACGAGCAGTACTTC,CASSAQGEVSYEQYF
TRBV5-4,NA,TRBJ2-7,TGTGCCAGCAGCTTGGGGGGGACACAGAGCTCCTACGAGCAGTACTTC,CASSLGGTQSSYEQYF
TRBV7-2,TRBD1,TRBJ1-1,TGTGCCAGCAGCAAAAGACAGGGGGCTGCCACTGAAGCTTTCTTT,CASSKRQGAATEAFF
TRBV15,TRBD1,TRBJ2-3,TGTGCCACCAGCTTTAATACGGGACAGTTCACAGATACGCAGTATTTT,CATSFNTGQFTDTQYF
TRBV7-9,TRBD1,TRBJ2-7,TGTGCCAGCAGCTTATGGAAGGGGGCCTTGACCTACGAGCAGTACTTC,CASSLWKGALTYEQYF
TRBV6-5,TRBD1,TRBJ1-4,TGTGCCAGCAGAGACAGGGTCACTAATGAAAAACTGTTTTTT,CASRDRVTNEKLFF
TRBV11-2,TRBD2,TRBJ2-2,TGTGCCAGCAGCTTGGCGGGGGGCAGGGCCGGGGAGCTGTTTTTT,CASSLAGGRAGELFF